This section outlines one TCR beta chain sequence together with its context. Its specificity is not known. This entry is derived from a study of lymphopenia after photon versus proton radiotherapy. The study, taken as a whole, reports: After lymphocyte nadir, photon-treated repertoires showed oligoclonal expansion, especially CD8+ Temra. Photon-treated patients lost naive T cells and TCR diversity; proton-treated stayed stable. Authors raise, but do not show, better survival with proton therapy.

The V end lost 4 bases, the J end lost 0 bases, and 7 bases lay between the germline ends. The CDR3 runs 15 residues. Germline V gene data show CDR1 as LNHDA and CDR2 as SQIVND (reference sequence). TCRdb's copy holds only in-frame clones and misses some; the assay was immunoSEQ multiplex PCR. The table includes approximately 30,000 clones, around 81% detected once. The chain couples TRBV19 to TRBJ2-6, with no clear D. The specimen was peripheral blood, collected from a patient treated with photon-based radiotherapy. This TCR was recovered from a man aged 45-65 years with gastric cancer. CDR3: CASSTRSSGANVLTF. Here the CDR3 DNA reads TGTGCCAGTAGTACACGGTCCTCTGGGGCCAACGTCCTGACTTTC.